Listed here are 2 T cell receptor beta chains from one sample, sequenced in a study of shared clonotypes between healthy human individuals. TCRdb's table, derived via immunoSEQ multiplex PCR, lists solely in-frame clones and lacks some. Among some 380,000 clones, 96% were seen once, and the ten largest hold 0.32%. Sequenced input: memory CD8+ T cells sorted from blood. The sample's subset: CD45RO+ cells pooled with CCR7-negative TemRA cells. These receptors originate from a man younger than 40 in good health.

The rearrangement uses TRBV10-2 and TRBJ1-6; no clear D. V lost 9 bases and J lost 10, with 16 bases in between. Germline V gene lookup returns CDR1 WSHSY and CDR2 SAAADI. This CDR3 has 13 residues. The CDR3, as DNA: TGCGCCAGTAGGGTCAGAATCGGGTCACCCCTCCACTTT. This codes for CASRVRIGSPLHF.

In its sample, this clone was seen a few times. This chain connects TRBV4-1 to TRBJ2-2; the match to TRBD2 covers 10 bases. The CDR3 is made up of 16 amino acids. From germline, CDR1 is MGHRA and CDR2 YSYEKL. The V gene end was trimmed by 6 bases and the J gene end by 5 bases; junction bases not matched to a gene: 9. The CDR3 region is CASRTASGSSTGELFF. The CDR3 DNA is TGCGCCAGCAGGACGGCTAGCGGGAGTAGTACCGGGGAGCTGTTTTTT.